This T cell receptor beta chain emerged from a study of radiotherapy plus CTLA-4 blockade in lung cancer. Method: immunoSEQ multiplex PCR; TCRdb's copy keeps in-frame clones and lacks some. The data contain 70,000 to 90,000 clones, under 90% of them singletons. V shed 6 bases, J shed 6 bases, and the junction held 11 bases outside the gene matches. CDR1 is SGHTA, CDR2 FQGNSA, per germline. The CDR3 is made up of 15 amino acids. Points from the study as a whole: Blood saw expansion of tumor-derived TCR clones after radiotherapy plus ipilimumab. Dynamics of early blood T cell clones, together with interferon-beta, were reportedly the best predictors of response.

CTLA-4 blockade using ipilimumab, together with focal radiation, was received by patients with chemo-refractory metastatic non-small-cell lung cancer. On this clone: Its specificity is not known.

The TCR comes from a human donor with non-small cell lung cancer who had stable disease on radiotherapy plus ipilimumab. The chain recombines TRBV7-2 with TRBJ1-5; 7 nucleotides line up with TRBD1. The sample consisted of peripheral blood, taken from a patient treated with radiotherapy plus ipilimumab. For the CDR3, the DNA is TGTGCCAGCAGTTATGACAGGGCCACGGGTCAGCCCCAGCATTTT. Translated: CASSYDRATGQPQHF.